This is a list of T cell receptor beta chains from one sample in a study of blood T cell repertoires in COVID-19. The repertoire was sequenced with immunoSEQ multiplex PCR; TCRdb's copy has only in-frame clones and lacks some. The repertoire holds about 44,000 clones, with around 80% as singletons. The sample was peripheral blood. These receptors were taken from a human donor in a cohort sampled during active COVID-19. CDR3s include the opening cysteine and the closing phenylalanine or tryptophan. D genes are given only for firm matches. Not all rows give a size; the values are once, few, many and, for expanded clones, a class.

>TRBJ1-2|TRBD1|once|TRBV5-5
TGTGCCAGCAGCTCTCAGACAGGGACCTATGGCTACACCTTC
CASSSQTGTYGYTF
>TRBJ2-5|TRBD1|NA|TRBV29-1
TGCAGCGTTGGACAGGGCGGCGAGACCCAGTACTTC
CSVGQGGETQYF
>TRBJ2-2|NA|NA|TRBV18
TGTGCCAGCTCACCAACCGGGATTCAGAACACCGGGGAGCTGTTTTTT
CASSPTGIQNTGELFF
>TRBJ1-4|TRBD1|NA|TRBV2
TGTGCCAGCAGTGATGCCAGGACAGGGGGCAGCGAAAAACTGTTTTTT
CASSDARTGGSEKLFF
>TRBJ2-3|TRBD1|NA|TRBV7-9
TGTGCCAGCAGCCATACAACAGGGGGAGGATATACGCAGTATTTT
CASSHTTGGGYTQYF
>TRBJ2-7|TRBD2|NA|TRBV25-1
TGTGCCAGCCCTCGGACTAGCCTTTTCTACGAGCAGTACTTC
CASPRTSLFYEQYF
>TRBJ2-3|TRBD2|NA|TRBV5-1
TGCGCCAGCAGCCACCCGACTAGCGGGGTAACAGATACGCAGTATTTT
CASSHPTSGVTDTQYF
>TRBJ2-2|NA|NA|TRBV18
TGTGCCAGCTCAAAGACAGAGAACACCGGGGAGCTGTTTTTT
CASSKTENTGELFF
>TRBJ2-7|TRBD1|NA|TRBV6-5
TGTGCCAGCAGTTACGGGGGACAGTCCTACGAGCAGTACTTC
CASSYGGQSYEQYF
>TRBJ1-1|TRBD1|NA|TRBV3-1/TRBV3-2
TGTGCCAGCAGCCAACAAGGGAACAGGGGCACTGAAGCTTTCTTT
CASSQQGNRGTEAFF
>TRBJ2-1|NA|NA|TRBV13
TGTGCCAGCAGCGCACCGGGACTTACCTACAATGAGCAGTTCTTC
CASSAPGLTYNEQFF
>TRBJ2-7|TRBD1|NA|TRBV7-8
TGTGCCAGCAGCTTCTCGATGGACAGGAGGAGTAGATACGAGCAGTACTTC
CASSFSMDRRSRYEQYF
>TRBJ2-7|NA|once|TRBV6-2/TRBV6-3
TGTGCCAGCAGTTTAGGGGATACCTACGAGCAGTACTTC
CASSLGDTYEQYF
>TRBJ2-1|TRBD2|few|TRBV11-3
TGTGCCAGCAGCTTAGGAACTAGCGGGGGGGCGGACGGTAATGAGCAGTTCTTC
CASSLGTSGGADGNEQFF
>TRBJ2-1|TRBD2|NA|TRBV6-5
TGTGCCAGCAGTTTGACTAGCGGGGGCCCCAGGGAGCAGTTCTTC
CASSLTSGGPREQFF
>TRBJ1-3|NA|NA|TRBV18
TGTGCCAGCTCACCAGAGGGTGGATCAGGAAACACCATATATTTT
CASSPEGGSGNTIYF
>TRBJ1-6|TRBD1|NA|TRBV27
TGTGCCAGCAGCAGTACAGGGGGGTACTCCTATAATTCACCCCTCCACTTT
CASSSTGGYSYNSPLHF
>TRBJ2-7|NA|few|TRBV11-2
TGTGCCAGCAGTTCGGGGACATTAAGATCCTACGAGCAGTACTTC
CASSSGTLRSYEQYF
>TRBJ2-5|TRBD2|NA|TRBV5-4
TGTGCCAGCAGCCAAGAAATAGCGGGGGGAGAGACCCAGTACTTC
CASSQEIAGGETQYF
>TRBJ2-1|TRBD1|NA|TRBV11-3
TGTGCCAGCAGCACGACAGGGGACAATGAGCAGTTCTTC
CASSTTGDNEQFF
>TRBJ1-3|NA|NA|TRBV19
TGTGCCAGTAGTACAAGGACAGCTGGAAACACCATATATTTT
CASSTRTAGNTIYF
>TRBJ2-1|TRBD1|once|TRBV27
TGTGCCAGCAGTTTGGGGTGGGGGACAGGGGTAAACAATGAGCAGTTCTTC
CASSLGWGTGVNNEQFF
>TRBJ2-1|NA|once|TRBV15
TGTGCCACCAGCAGAGTAACAGCAACCAATGAGCAGTTCTTC
CATSRVTATNEQFF
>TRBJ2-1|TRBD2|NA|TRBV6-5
TGTGCCACCGGGCGGGGGTACAATGAGCAGTTCTTC
CATGRGYNEQFF
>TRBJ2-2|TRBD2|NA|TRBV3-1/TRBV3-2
TGTGCCAGCAGCCGACTAGCGGGGGGGGACACCGGGGAGCTGTTTTTT
CASSRLAGGDTGELFF
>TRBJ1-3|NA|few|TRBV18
TGTGCCAGCTCACCACCCTCCGTAGGGGCGGACACCATATATTTT
CASSPPSVGADTIYF
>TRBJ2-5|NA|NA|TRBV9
TGTGCCAGCAGCGTAGCGGGGGGCCACCAAGAGACCCAGTACTTC
CASSVAGGHQETQYF
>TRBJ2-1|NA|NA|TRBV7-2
TGTGCCAGCACCCTGTCGGCGGCGGCACACAATGAGCAGTTCTTC
CASTLSAAAHNEQFF
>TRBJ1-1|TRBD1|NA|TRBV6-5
TGTGCCAGCAGTAGGACAGGGGGCACTGAAGCTTTCTTT
CASSRTGGTEAFF
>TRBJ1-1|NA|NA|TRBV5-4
TGTGCCAGCAGAACAGGGAACACTGAAGCTTTCTTT
CASRTGNTEAFF
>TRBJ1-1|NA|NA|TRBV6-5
TGTGCCAGCAGTTACAGGGGGAGCACTGAAGCTTTCTTT
CASSYRGSTEAFF
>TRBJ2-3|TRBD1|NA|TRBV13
TGTGCCAGCAGCTTGTACGGGACAGGGGGCGCAGATACGCAGTATTTT
CASSLYGTGGADTQYF
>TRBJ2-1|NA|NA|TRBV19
TGTGCCAGTAGTATTCGAGGCACCAGCTCCTACAATGAGCAGTTCTTC
CASSIRGTSSYNEQFF
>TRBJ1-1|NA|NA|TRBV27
TGTGCCAGCAGTCCCACCTTCAGACAGATTGAAGCTTTCTTT
CASSPTFRQIEAFF
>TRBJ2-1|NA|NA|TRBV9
TGTGCCAGCAGCGTTGGAGGGGGGGTTCACAATGAGCAGTTCTTC
CASSVGGGVHNEQFF
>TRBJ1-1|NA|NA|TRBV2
TGTGCCACCCGGGGGAGGGAAGAGGGCACTGAAGCTTTCTTT
CATRGREEGTEAFF
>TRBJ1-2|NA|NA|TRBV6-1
TGTGCCAGCAGTGAACTCCAGGGTTCGGTCTATGGCTACACCTTC
CASSELQGSVYGYTF
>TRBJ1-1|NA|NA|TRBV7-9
TGTGCCAGCAGCTTAGTGCAGGGTGACGAAGCTTTCTTT
CASSLVQGDEAFF
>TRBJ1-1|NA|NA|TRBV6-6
TGTGCCAGCAGTAACCCCGGTGGGAGGTGGACTGAAGCTTTCTTT
CASSNPGGRWTEAFF
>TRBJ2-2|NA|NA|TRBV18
TGTGCCAGCTCACCCGGAGGGTCCGGGGAGCTGTTTTTT
CASSPGGSGELFF
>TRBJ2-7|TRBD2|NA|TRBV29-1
TGCAGCGTTGAAGCCAGCGGGGGGGCCTACGAGCAGTACTTC
CSVEASGGAYEQYF
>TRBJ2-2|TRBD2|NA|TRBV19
TGTGCCAGTAGTATATTCGGCGGGGGGAACACCGGGGAGCTGTTTTTT
CASSIFGGGNTGELFF
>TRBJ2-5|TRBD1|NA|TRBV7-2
TGTGCCAGCAGCCCGGGACAGGGATTCGAGACCCAGTACTTC
CASSPGQGFETQYF
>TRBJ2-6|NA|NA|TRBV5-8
TGTGCCAGCAGCCTAGGTCCCGGTAGGGGGGCCAACGTCCTGACTTTC
CASSLGPGRGANVLTF
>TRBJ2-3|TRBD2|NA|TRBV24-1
TGTGCCACCAGTGATTTCCCTAGCGGGGGGGCCACAGATACGCAGTATTTT
CATSDFPSGGATDTQYF
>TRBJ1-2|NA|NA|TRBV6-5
TGTGCCAGCAAAGGCAGCGCTAGAGGCTACACCTTC
CASKGSARGYTF
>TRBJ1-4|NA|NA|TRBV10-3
TGTGCCATCAGTCCGGGAATTTCGACCGAGGAACTGTTTTTT
CAISPGISTEELFF
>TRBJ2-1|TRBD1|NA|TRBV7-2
TGTGCCAGCAGCTTAGGGGACAGATACAATGAGCAGTTCTTC
CASSLGDRYNEQFF
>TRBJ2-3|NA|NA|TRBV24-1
TGTGCCACCAGTGAAATAGACACAGATACGCAGTATTTT
CATSEIDTDTQYF
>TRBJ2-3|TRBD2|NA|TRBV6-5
TGTGCCAGCAGAAGTACCGGGAGGACAGATACGCAGTATTTT
CASRSTGRTDTQYF
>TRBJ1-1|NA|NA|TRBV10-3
TGTGCCATCACTTCGGACAGCTCGAACACTGAAGCTTTCTTT
CAITSDSSNTEAFF
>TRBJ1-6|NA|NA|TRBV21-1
TGTGCCAGCAGCAACATCGCGAACTCCTATAATTCACCCCTCCACTTT
CASSNIANSYNSPLHF